The text below deals with one T cell receptor beta chain. The source of the sample is a study of blood T cell repertoires in COVID-19. Study-wide background: The samples span acute and convalescent COVID-19 from the United States, Italy and Spain. PBMCs, B-cell-depleted T cells, or T cells were the source of the cDNA or gDNA that made up the material.

The CDR3 loop spans 18 amino acids. Original data processing: Amplification with reference gene primers provided the estimates of nucleated cell counts. Generated by immunoSEQ multiplex PCR, the TCRdb table keeps only in-frame clones and is missing some. V and J calls and clone size come straight from that table; D and trimming were deduced from the DNA. The sample holds approximately 54,000 clones, 90% seen once. The rearrangement joins TRBV1 to TRBJ1-3; TRBD1 was called by the table and not checked on the DNA. TRBV1 is reported as a pseudogene. The source of this sequence is a woman between 40 and 55 years old with active COVID-19. The source material was peripheral blood. CDR3 coding DNA: TGCACCAGCAGTCACCAAGCTAGGCGGGACAGGGAGGGAAACACCATATATTTT. Translated: CTSSHQARRDREGNTIYF.